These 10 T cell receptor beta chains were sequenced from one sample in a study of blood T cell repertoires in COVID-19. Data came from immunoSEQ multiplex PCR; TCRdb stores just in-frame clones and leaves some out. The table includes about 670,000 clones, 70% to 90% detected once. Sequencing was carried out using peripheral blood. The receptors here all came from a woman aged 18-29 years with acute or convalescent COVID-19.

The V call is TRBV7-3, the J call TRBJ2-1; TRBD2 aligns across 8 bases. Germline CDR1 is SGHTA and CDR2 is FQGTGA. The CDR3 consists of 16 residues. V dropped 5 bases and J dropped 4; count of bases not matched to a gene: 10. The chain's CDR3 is CASSPRGGTIYNEQFF. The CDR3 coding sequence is TGTGCCAGCAGCCCCCGGGGGGGGACAATATACAATGAGCAGTTCTTC.

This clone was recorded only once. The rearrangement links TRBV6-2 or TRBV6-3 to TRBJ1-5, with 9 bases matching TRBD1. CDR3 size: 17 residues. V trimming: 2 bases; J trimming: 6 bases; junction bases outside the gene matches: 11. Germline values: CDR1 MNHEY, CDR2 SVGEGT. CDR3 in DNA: TGTGCCAGCAGTTACCCCGAGACAGGGGGAGGTGGTCAGCCCCAGCATTTT. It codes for CASSYPETGGGGQPQHF.

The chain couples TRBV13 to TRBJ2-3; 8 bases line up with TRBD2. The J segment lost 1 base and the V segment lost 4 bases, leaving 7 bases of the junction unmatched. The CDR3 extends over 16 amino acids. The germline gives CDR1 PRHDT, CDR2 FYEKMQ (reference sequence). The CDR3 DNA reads TGTGCCAGCAGCTCACCGCGGGGGGTCGGCACAGATACGCAGTATTTT. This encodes CASSSPRGVGTDTQYF. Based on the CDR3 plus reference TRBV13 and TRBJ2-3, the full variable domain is AAGVIQSPRHLIKEKRETATLKCYPIPRHDTVYWYQQGPGQDPQFLISFYEKMQSDKGSIPDRFSAQQFSDYHSELNMSSLELGDSALYFCASSSPRGVGTDTQYFGPGTRLTVL.

The CDR3 nucleotides are TGTGCCAGCAGTTCCCAACCCGGGGTGGGCAATCAGCCCCAGCATTTT. Protein: CASSSQPGVGNQPQHF. The V gene is TRBV6-5, the J gene TRBJ1-5; no clear D gene. Trimming stripped 4 bases from V and 2 bases from J, with 15 bases between. The CDR3 is made up of 16 amino acids. Looked up from germline, CDR1 is MNHEY and CDR2 is SVGAGI.

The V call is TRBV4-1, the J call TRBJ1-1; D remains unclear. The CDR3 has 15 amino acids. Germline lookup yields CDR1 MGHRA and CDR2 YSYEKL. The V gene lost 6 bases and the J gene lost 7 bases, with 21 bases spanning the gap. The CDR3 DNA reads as TGCGCCAGCAGTCGAGCCCCACAGCAACTCTTTGAAGCTTTCTTT. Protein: CASSRAPQQLFEAFF.

Here the CDR3 reads CASSVDTPGNTIYF. The CDR3 DNA sequence: TGTGCCAGCAGCGTAGACACCCCTGGAAACACCATATATTTT. The V and J genes are TRBV9 and TRBJ1-3, with D uncertain. V was clipped by 0 bases and J by 2 bases, with 6 bases between them. The germline CDR1 and CDR2 sequences are SGDLS and YYNGEE. There are 14 residues in the CDR3.

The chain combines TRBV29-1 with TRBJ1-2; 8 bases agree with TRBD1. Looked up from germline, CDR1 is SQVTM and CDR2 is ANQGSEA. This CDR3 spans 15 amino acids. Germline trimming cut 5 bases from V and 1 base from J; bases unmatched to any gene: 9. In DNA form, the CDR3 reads TGCAGCGTTCAGCTGGGGACAGGCGTTAACTATGGCTACACCTTC. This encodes CSVQLGTGVNYGYTF.

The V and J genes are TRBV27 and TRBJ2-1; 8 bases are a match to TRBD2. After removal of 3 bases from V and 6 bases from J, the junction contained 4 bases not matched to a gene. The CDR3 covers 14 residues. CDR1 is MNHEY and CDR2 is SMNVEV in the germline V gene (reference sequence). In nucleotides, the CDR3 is TGTGCCAGCAGTTTGGCGGGGGGTAGCAATGAGCAGTTCTTC. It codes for CASSLAGGSNEQFF.

Written as DNA, the CDR3 is TGCGCCAGCAGCCAAGTTAATACCCCTAGGGAAAAACTGTTTTTT. Its protein is CASSQVNTPREKLFF. J is TRBJ1-4 and V is TRBV4-1; no firm D call. V was clipped by 1 base and J by 8 bases, with 14 bases between them. CDR3 length equals 15 residues. CDR1 is MGHRA, CDR2 YSYEKL, per germline.

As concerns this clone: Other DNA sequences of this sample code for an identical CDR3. The CDR3 loop reads CASSLVAGDGYTF. In DNA form, the CDR3 reads TGCGCCAGCAGCTTGGTGGCAGGGGATGGCTACACCTTC. The chain couples TRBV5-1 to TRBJ1-2, with D possibly being TRBD1 (6 bases). Trimming stripped 0 bases from V and 6 bases from J, with 9 bases between. Per the germline V gene, CDR1 is SGHRS and CDR2 is YFSETQ. The CDR3 totals 13 residues.